The next 22 T cell receptor delta chains were all read from a single sample in a study of gamma-delta T cells after stem cell transplantation. TCRdb redid clone calling on the RT-PCR reads using CATT. The repertoire holds some 2,400 delta-chain clones, under 25% seen once, with 8.6% in the top ten. Sequenced input: gamma-delta T cells. The receptors were gathered from a human donor. It is not recorded whose cells these are; they may come from a transplant donor.

The genes are TRDV1 and TRDJ1; D unclear. Here the J gene was assigned by germline matching of the DNA, as TCRdb has none. The germline V and J ends were trimmed by 1 base and 3 bases, with 12 bases remaining between them. This CDR3 is built from 15 residues. The germline gives CDR1 TSWWSYY, CDR2 QGS. This CDR3 is CALGEPVPISDKLIF. CDR3 bases: TGTGCTCTTGGGGAACCAGTCCCCATTTCCGATAAACTCATCTTT.

This clone has a handful of counts. Relative to the germline gene, one junction end is altered; a read error may explain this. This chain joins TRDV2 and TRDJ3; 11 bases align to TRDD3. This CDR3 region has 20 residues. Germline-derived CDR1 and CDR2 are GEAIGNYY and EKD. The CDR3: CACDTVGGGYAPCDTRQMFF. The CDR3 DNA sequence: TGTGCCTGTGACACCGTAGGTGGGGGATACGCTCCCTGTGACACCCGCCAGATGTTTTTC.

The rearrangement links TRDV2 to TRDJ3, with TRDD3 matching over 13 bases. V was pared by 0 bases and J by 2 bases, with 6 bases of the junction left unmatched. CDR1 and CDR2 (germline): GEAIGNYY, EKD. This CDR3 has 20 amino acids. This chain's CDR3 is CACDTGTGGYATWDTRQMFF. The CDR3 region has the DNA TGTGCCTGTGACACCGGTACTGGGGGATACGCGACCTGGGACACCCGACAGATGTTTTTC.

The chain has TRDV1 and TRDJ1; no firm D call. The CDR3 runs to 15 residues. V lost 3 bases and J lost 0, with 11 bases in between. The germline CDR1 and CDR2 sequences are TSWWSYY and QGS. CDR3 residues: CALGESGLYTDKLIF. CDR3 nucleotide sequence: TGTGCTCTTGGGGAGTCAGGGTTGTACACCGATAAACTCATCTTT.

By proportion, this clone is large. Other DNA variants within this sample encode the same CDR3. The V gene is TRDV2, the J gene TRDJ1; 7 nucleotides line up with TRDD3. The length of the CDR3 is 15 residues. V was clipped by 1 base and J by 4 bases; unmatched bases: 8. From germline, CDR1 is GEAIGNYY and CDR2 EKD. The DNA of the CDR3 is TGTGCCTGTGACACGGGCAAACTGGGGAGCGATAAACTCATCTTT. Residues: CACDTGKLGSDKLIF.

The genes are TRDV1 and TRDJ1; D may be TRDD3 (6 bases). Germline matching of the DNA provided the J gene here, since TCRdb leaves it blank. Germline values: CDR1 TSWWSYY, CDR2 QGS. This CDR3 region has 22 residues. Trimming took off 1 base at V and 2 bases at J, with 32 bases between the two ends. CDR3 sequence reads: CALGEPSPWGPFVGSETDKLIF. CDR3 in DNA: TGTGCTCTTGGGGAACCTTCCCCCTGGGGACCCTTTGTGGGATCTGAGACCGATAAACTCATCTTT.

The J gene was recorded as TRDJ1; no V gene was called. CDR3 length: 15 amino acids. CDR3 amino acids: CAFYSDGSCTYKLIF. For the CDR3, the DNA is TGTGCCTTTTATTCCGATGGTAGTTGCACCTATAAACTCATCTTT.

The chain combines TRDV1 with TRDJ1; TRDD3 agrees at 13 bases. This CDR3 comprises 22 residues. V lost 5 bases to trimming and J lost 2 bases; unmatched junction nucleotides: 23. The germline CDR1 and CDR2 sequences are TSWWSYY and QGS. The CDR3 DNA follows: TGTGCTCTTGGGAACCCTATTGTAGACTGGGGGATACGCTGGAGCTCGACCGATAAACTCATCTTT. Translation gives CALGNPIVDWGIRWSSTDKLIF.

The table lists this clone with a few counts. Its ends do not fully match the called genes, so a read error is possible. The chain recombines TRDV2 with TRDJ3, with TRDD3 matching 11 bases. Germline-derived CDR1 and CDR2 are GEAIGNYY and EKD. This CDR3 comprises 19 residues. The CDR3 nucleotides are TGTGCCTGTGACACCGTACTGGGGGATAGCTCCTGGGACATCCGACAGATGTTTTTC. It yields the protein CACDTVLGDSSWDIRQMFF.

The chain links TRDV1 to TRDJ1, with 9 bases aligning to TRDD3. The V and J ends lost 0 bases and 1 base, in that order; junction bases with no gene match: 12. The CDR3 has 19 residues. CDR1 is TSWWSYY and CDR2 is QGS in the germline V gene. The CDR3 bases are TGTGCTCTTGGGGAACTAAAGCGTCCGCCTGGGGGATGCACCGATAAACTCATCTTT. This translates into CALGELKRPPGGCTDKLIF.

Only a few counts were recorded for this clone. A read error may be the cause here, since a much bigger clone is one base away. Other nucleotide sequences from this sample produce the same CDR3. The CDR3 DNA is TGTGCCTGCGACCCCGTGGTGGGGGAAAGCTCCTGGGACACCCGACAGATGTTTTTC. Translating gives CACDPVVGESSWDTRQMFF. The V call is TRDV2, the J call TRDJ3, with 7 nucleotides matching TRDD3. V gave up 7 bases and J gave up 0 bases; unmatched junction bases: 14. The CDR3 totals 19 residues. Germline CDR1 and CDR2: GEAIGNYY and EKD.

This chain uses TRDV1 with TRDJ1, with 9 bases fitting TRDD2. Germline CDR1 and CDR2: TSWWSYY and QGS. The CDR3 is 17 residues long. Trimming took 2 bases from V and 0 from J; bases not matched to a gene: 7. CDR3: CALGETPSYPYTDKLIF. The CDR3 DNA sequence: TGTGCTCTTGGGGAAACTCCTTCCTACCCGTACACCGATAAACTCATCTTT.

No V gene was called, and the J gene is TRDJ3; the table's D call TRDD3 went unverified against the DNA. CDR3 length: 18 residues. The CDR3 DNA is TGTGCCTGTGACAAATACTGGGGGAGCTCCTGGTACACCCGACAGCTGTTTTTC. This codes for CACDKYWGSSWYTRQLFF.

The chain couples TRDV1 to TRDJ1; the match to TRDD3 covers 8 bases. This CDR3 spans 21 amino acids. V lost 1 base to trimming and J lost 1 base; unmatched junction nucleotides: 20. Per the germline V gene, CDR1 is TSWWSYY and CDR2 is QGS. In DNA form, the CDR3 reads TGTGCTCTTGGGGAACCCGCCTTTGCGGTCACTGGGGGGGGATGCACCGATAAACTCATCTTT. Translated, it gives CALGEPAFAVTGGGCTDKLIF.

In regard to this clone: One end of the junction varies from germline; a read error may be responsible. This chain's CDR3 is CALGELVAGGPTTRVARLFF. In DNA, the CDR3 is TGTGCTCTTGGGGAACTAGTAGCTGGGGGTCCAACCACGCGAGTTGCACGACTCTTCTTT. The rearrangement joins TRDV1 to TRDJ2; TRDD3 agrees at 7 bases. Germline CDR1 and CDR2: TSWWSYY and QGS. The CDR3 covers 20 residues.

Only a few counts were recorded for this clone. The junction shows a germline mismatch at one end, possibly a read error. This chain links TRDV3 with TRDJ3; D possibly matches TRDD2 or TRDD3 (5 bases each). Germline V gene lookup returns CDR1 TVYSNPD and CDR2 GDNSRS (reference sequence). This CDR3 has 16 amino acids. CDR3 region: CAFTFGFSWATRQMFF. The CDR3 DNA follows: TGTGCCTTTACCTTCGGTTTTTCCTGGGCCACCCGACAGATGTTTTTC. Complete variable domain (other parts from reference TRDV3 and TRDJ3): CDKVTQSSPDQTVASGSEVVLLCTYDTVYSNPDLFWYRIRPDYSFQFVFYGDNSRSEGADFTQGRFSVKHILTQKAFHLVISPVRTEDSATYYCAFTFGFSWATRQMFFGTGIKLFVEP.

V and J are TRDV3 and TRDJ1; the match to TRDD3 covers 7 bases. Germline V gene sequence: CDR1 TVYSNPD, CDR2 GDNSRS (reference sequence). The CDR3 totals 19 residues. The V gene end was trimmed by 0 bases and the J gene end by 0 bases; junction bases not matched to a gene: 19. CDR3 residues: CAFSLSTSVRGIYTDKLIF. CDR3 in DNA: TGTGCCTTTAGTCTCTCCACCTCGGTCAGGGGGATTTACACCGATAAACTCATCTTT.

A remark on this clone: One end of the junction varies from germline; a read error may be responsible. The J gene is TRDJ1, the V gene TRDV1, with D tentatively TRDD3 (6 bases). The length of the CDR3 is 17 residues. CDR1 is TSWWSYY and CDR2 is QGS in the germline V gene. CDR3 nucleotides: TGTGCTCTTGGGGAACGGATGGGGATTCCCTACACCGATAAATTCATCTTT. Translation: CALGERMGIPYTDKFIF.

The rearrangement joins TRDV1 to TRDJ1; D may match TRDD2 or TRDD3 (6 bases each). This CDR3 has 16 residues. Trimming pared 3 bases from V and 10 bases from J, leaving 24 bases between. Germline V gene data show CDR1 as TSWWSYY and CDR2 as QGS. The CDR3 nucleotides read TGTGCTCTTGGGGACGCCTTCCCTCAATGGGGGGCGAGACTCATCTTT. Protein product: CALGDAFPQWGARLIF.

The chain combines TRDV1 with TRDJ2; tentatively, D is TRDD3 (5 bases). V was trimmed by 0 bases and J by 0 bases, leaving 5 bases between them. The CDR3 is 15 residues long. CDR1 and CDR2 from the germline V gene are TSWWSYY and QGS. The CDR3: CALGELGALTAQLFF. CDR3 nucleotides: TGTGCTCTTGGGGAACTGGGGGCTTTGACAGCACAACTCTTCTTT.

This clone is medium-sized in the sample. This chain links TRDV2 with TRDJ1; the D gene is possibly TRDD3 (6 bases). The V gene lost 0 bases and the J gene lost 2 bases, with 9 bases spanning the gap. The germline V gene has CDR1 GEAIGNYY and CDR2 EKD. This CDR3 contains 14 residues. The CDR3 region has the DNA TGTGCCTGTGACACCGCGGGATATACCGATAAACTCATCTTT. Translated, it gives CACDTAGYTDKLIF.

Judged by abundance, this clone is large (0.1 to 1%). The rearrangement uses TRDV3 and TRDJ1, with TRDD3 matching over 13 bases. V shed 2 bases, J shed 2 bases, and the junction held 20 bases outside the gene matches. CDR1 TVYSNPD and CDR2 GDNSRS come from the germline V gene (reference sequence). CDR3 length equals 20 residues. CDR3 loop: CAFGYATSYWGIRGTDKLIF. In DNA form, the CDR3 reads TGTGCCTTTGGCTACGCAACCTCTTACTGGGGGATACGGGGGACCGATAAACTCATCTTT.